This T cell receptor (beta chain) originates from a study of blood T cells in healthy people across ages. Remarks on this clonotype: What it recognizes is unknown.

Primers used in a second PCR of roughly 7 to 11 cycles were a sample-barcoded 5' primer and a J-beta primer mix. TCRdb recomputed calls from the 5' RACE reads with MiXCR, one row per CDR3 protein. The sample lists 800,000 to 950,000 distinct CDR3 sequences; around 48% were seen once. CDR3 size: 15 residues. Study conclusions and caveats: The percentage of naive T cells correlated strongly with TCR beta diversity. Any conclusive comparison of naive versus antigen-experienced cells was prevented by using unsorted PBMCs.

Sequencing was carried out using blood. The chain employs TRBV21-1 and TRBJ2-5; TRBD1 is taken as the D call from the table, unchecked against the DNA. TRBV21-1 is described as a pseudogene. This TCR was sampled from a man aged 25 to 40 in good health. The CDR3 nucleotides read TGTGCCAGCAGCACCCACCGGGGGTACCAAGAGACCCAGTACTTC. As protein: CASSTHRGYQETQYF.